The TCR beta chain described here comes from a study of CD8+ T cells in alopecia areata. A remark on this clone: Antigen specificity is unknown.

In germline, CDR1 is SNHLY, CDR2 FYNNEI. The CDR3 is 14 amino acids. The J segment lost 4 bases and the V segment lost 5 bases, leaving 3 bases of the junction unmatched. Stated treatment: oral pan-JAK inhibitor, 5-10 mg twice daily. Peripheral blood samples and lesional scalp punch biopsies were obtained from alopecia areata patients. cDNA prepared by RNA extraction and subsequent reverse transcription served as the template for sequencing. Generated by immunoSEQ multiplex PCR, the TCRdb table keeps only in-frame clones and is missing some. The sample lists about 210,000 clones; more than 45% were seen once. Study-wide results and caveats: Scalp clonality and expanded CD8+ clones among the top 100 were significantly decreased by tofacitinib.

The chain carries TRBV2 and TRBJ2-1, with 9 bases aligning to TRBD2. The receptor's source is a human donor with alopecia areata. The input for sequencing was CD4+ T cells sorted from blood, taken at week 4, from a patient treated with tofacitinib. CDR3 bases: TGTGCCAGCAGTACAGCGGGGGGTTACAATGAGCAGTTCTTC. Its protein is CASSTAGGYNEQFF.